These 32 T cell receptor beta chains were all obtained from the same sample, sequenced in a study of regulatory T cells in long-lasting Graves disease. This sample's time point: persistent/refractory GD, antithyroid drugs over 5 years with positive TRAb. The TCR library was made from RNA extracted from PBMCs. Combining iRepertoire HTBI primers with Arm-PCR of CDR3 regions, the authors built TCR beta libraries. TCRdb reanalysed the multiplex PCR reads using MiXCR and keeps one entry per CDR3 protein. The top ten clones hold more than 13% of a sample with roughly 400,000 distinct CDR3 sequences, around 23% of them seen once. Sequenced material: peripheral blood mononuclear cells (PBMCs), taken when the disease was refractory, from a patient treated with antithyroid drugs. Receptors were obtained from a female donor with Graves disease.

The rearrangement uses TRBV5-1 and TRBJ1-6; TRBD1 matches at 9 bases. The J segment lost 10 bases and the V segment lost 4 bases, leaving 15 bases of the junction unmatched. Germline lookup yields CDR1 SGHRS and CDR2 YFSETQ. The length of the CDR3 is 17 residues. CDR3 DNA sequence: TGCGCCAGCAGCCGGGACAGGGAGGTCTACTCGTCGTCACCCCTCCACTTT. It yields the protein CASSRDREVYSSSPLHF.

V is TRBV7-9 and J is TRBJ1-1; D may be TRBD1 (6 bases). The CDR3 contains 15 residues. V lost 6 bases, J lost 3 bases, and 17 bases lay in between. Germline assignment: CDR1 SEHNR and CDR2 FQNEAQ (reference sequence). This CDR3 is CASSPPGTLHTEAFF. In DNA, the CDR3 is TGTGCCAGCAGTCCTCCGGGGACATTACACACTGAAGCTTTCTTT.

The chain employs TRBV19 and TRBJ1-4; D is possibly TRBD1 (6 bases). The V gene's germline CDR1 is LNHDA and CDR2 SQIVND (reference sequence). The V end was cut by 3 bases, the J end by 7 bases, with 15 bases between. The CDR3 runs to 15 residues. CDR3 in amino acids: CASSIQTGGTEKLFF. The CDR3 DNA follows: TGTGCCAGTAGTATCCAGACAGGTGGTACTGAAAAACTGTTTTTT.

This chain connects TRBV13 to TRBJ2-7, with D unclear. V was shortened by 5 bases and J by 4 bases, with 15 bases between the two germline ends. CDR3 length: 14 residues. In germline, CDR1 is PRHDT, CDR2 FYEKMQ (reference sequence). The CDR3 loop is CASSLPAPGYEQYF. CDR3 nucleotide sequence: TGTGCCAGCAGCCTTCCGGCCCCCGGATACGAGCAGTACTTC.

This clonotype was recorded many times. This chain links TRBV2 with TRBJ2-7; a weak D match, TRBD2 (6 bases). The CDR3 spans 10 residues. The germline CDR1 and CDR2 sequences are SNHLY and FYNNEI. Trimming shortened V by 6 bases and J by 13 bases, and 13 bases separated the two germline ends. The CDR3 protein is CASSAGTHYF. The CDR3 nucleotides read TGTGCCAGCAGCGCGGGGACCCATTACTTC.

In regard to this clonotype: This probably arose from a read error, given a far larger clone one base away. The rearrangement uses TRBV6-1 and TRBJ2-2; D tentatively fits TRBD1 or TRBD2 (5 bases each). This CDR3 spans 16 amino acids. The germline gives CDR1 MNHNS, CDR2 SASEGT. The CDR3 here is CASTYSGTANTGELSF. In nucleotides, the CDR3 is TGTGCCAGCACCTACTCCGGGACCGCGAACACCGGGGAGCTGTCTTTT.

This chain uses TRBV7-3 with TRBJ2-2; the D is unclear. The CDR3 loop spans 16 amino acids. V was trimmed by 6 bases and J by 1 base, leaving 15 bases between them. Germline-derived CDR1 and CDR2 are SGHTA and FQGTGA. The CDR3 is CASRTYRQMNTGELFF. For the CDR3, the DNA is TGTGCCAGCAGGACCTATCGGCAGATGAACACCGGGGAGCTGTTTTTT.

This clonotype was picked up many times. This rearrangement joins TRBV6-1 to TRBJ1-1; 8 nucleotides line up with TRBD1. There are 14 residues in the CDR3. Germline CDR1 and CDR2: MNHNS and SASEGT. V shed 5 bases, J shed 10 bases, and the junction held 12 bases outside the gene matches. In DNA form, the CDR3 reads TGTGCCAGCAGTCTCCGACAGGGGCCGGGGGGAGCTTTCTTT. Translating gives CASSLRQGPGGAFF.

The chain joins TRBV20-1 to TRBJ2-7; 7 nucleotides align to TRBD1. V lost 4 bases and J lost 3; bases outside the gene matches: 6. Germline V CDR1 and CDR2: DFQATT, SNEGSKA (reference sequence). The CDR3 is 13 residues long. The CDR3 coding sequence is TGCAGTGCTACCGGGACAGAGTACTACGAGCAGTACTTC. Its protein is CSATGTEYYEQYF.

This clonotype came up many times. The chain joins TRBV28 to TRBJ1-2, with unresolved D. The CDR3 loop spans 13 amino acids. Trimming removed 2 bases at V and 4 bases at J, with 8 bases between. The germline gives CDR1 MDHEN, CDR2 SYDVKM. The CDR3 spells CASSLRQFYGYTF. CDR3 in DNA: TGTGCCAGCAGTTTACGTCAGTTCTATGGCTACACCTTC.

This clonotype was counted ten times or more. The chain recombines TRBV6-5 with TRBJ2-2; D tentatively reads TRBD1 or TRBD2 (5 bases each). The CDR3 loop spans 16 amino acids. Trimming shortened V by 7 bases and J by 0 bases, and 15 bases separated the two germline ends. Germline values: CDR1 MNHEY, CDR2 SVGAGI. CDR3 in amino acids: CASTYSGTANTGELFF. CDR3 coding DNA: TGTGCCAGCACCTACTCCGGGACCGCGAACACCGGGGAGCTGTTTTTT.

The table lists this clonotype with many counts. The chain has TRBV6-5 and TRBJ2-7; tentatively, D is TRBD1 or TRBD2 (5 bases each). With 2 bases removed from V and 5 bases from J, the gap between germline ends came to 13 bases. CDR1 is MNHEY and CDR2 is SVGAGI in the germline V gene. The CDR3 has 14 amino acids. The CDR3 DNA sequence: TGTGCCAGCAGTTACCCTGACAGCGGCCACGAGCAGTACTTC. It translates to CASSYPDSGHEQYF.

V is TRBV20-1 and J is TRBJ2-7, with 9 bases fitting TRBD2. The CDR3 consists of 15 residues. Losses at the gene ends were 6 bases for V and 1 base for J; bases not matched to a gene: 10. Per germline, CDR1 DFQATT and CDR2 SNEGSKA (reference sequence). The CDR3 DNA is TGCAGTGCACTACAGCTAGCGGGAAAGTCCTACGAGCAGTACTTC. It yields the protein CSALQLAGKSYEQYF.

The rearrangement links TRBV28 to TRBJ2-5, with 7 bases identical to TRBD2. Germline V gene sequence: CDR1 MDHEN, CDR2 SYDVKM. V shed 3 bases and J 1 base; nucleotides not matched to a gene: 5. The CDR3 has 15 residues. The CDR3 reads CASSFEAGVQETQYF. The CDR3 bases are TGTGCCAGCAGTTTTGAGGCGGGAGTCCAAGAGACCCAGTACTTC. Together with reference TRBV28 and TRBJ2-5, the CDR3 gives the full variable domain: DVKVTQSSRYLVKRTGEKVFLECVQDMDHENMFWYRQDPGLGLRLIYFSYDVKMKEKGDIPEGYSVSREKKERFSLILESASTNQTSMYLCASSFEAGVQETQYFGPGTRLLVL.

This clonotype was seen only a few times. The chain recombines TRBV4-1 with TRBJ1-5, with 7 nucleotides matching TRBD1. This CDR3 is 16 amino acids long. Germline loops: CDR1 MGHRA, CDR2 YSYEKL. V lost 4 bases and J lost 7; bases outside the gene matches: 13. In DNA, the CDR3 is TGCGCCAGCAGCCCAAAACTCAGGGGGTTGTGGCAGCCCCAGCATTTT. Translating it yields CASSPKLRGLWQPQHF.

The rearrangement uses TRBV29-1 and TRBJ1-4, with 7 nucleotides matching TRBD1. The CDR3 covers 13 residues. Germline CDR1 reads SQVTM; CDR2 reads ANQGSEA. Trimming took 6 bases from V and 2 from J; bases not matched to a gene: 3. The CDR3 coding sequence is TGCAGCGTCTCAGGGGGTACTAATGAAAAACTGTTTTTT. The encoded protein is CSVSGGTNEKLFF.

This clonotype was detected ten times or more. The V call is TRBV3-1, the J call TRBJ2-7, with 10 bases aligning to TRBD2. The CDR3 sequence is 15 residues long. Trimming cost V 3 bases and J 2 bases; bases outside gene matches: 4. CDR1 and CDR2 from the germline V gene are LGHDT and YNNKEL (reference sequence). In nucleotides, the CDR3 is TGTGCCAGCAGCCATATCACTAGCGGGGCCTACGAGCAGTACTTC. Translation: CASSHITSGAYEQYF.

This clonotype was observed a handful of times. The chain employs TRBV6-1 and TRBJ1-2, with D perhaps matching TRBD1 (6 bases). Germline values: CDR1 MNHNS, CDR2 SASEGT. The CDR3 spans 15 residues. Trimming left V 3 bases short and J 2 bases short, with 13 bases between. DNA of the CDR3: TGTGCCAGCAGTGACTCGGACAGCAGAAACTATGGCTACACCTTC. It encodes CASSDSDSRNYGYTF.

This clonotype was seen ten or more times. The V call is TRBV27, the J call TRBJ1-1; 9 bases are shared with TRBD1. CDR1 and CDR2 from the germline V gene are MNHEY and SMNVEV (reference sequence). With V trimmed by 8 bases and J by 5 bases, 15 bases remained unmatched. There are 16 residues in the CDR3. The CDR3: CASATGGVERWTEAFF. The CDR3 bases are TGTGCCAGCGCTACAGGGGGCGTCGAAAGGTGGACTGAAGCTTTCTTT.

Ten or more counts support this clonotype. J is TRBJ2-5 and V is TRBV20-1; D possibly uses TRBD1 or TRBD2 (6 bases each). This CDR3 region has 14 residues. Trimming left V 3 bases short and J 2 bases short, with 13 bases between. Germline loops: CDR1 DFQATT, CDR2 SNEGSKA (reference sequence). The CDR3 is CSARRGQIQETQYF. In DNA form, the CDR3 reads TGCAGTGCTAGGCGGGGACAAATACAAGAGACCCAGTACTTC.

CDR3 coding DNA: TGTGCCATCAGGGGTGCAGGGCGGGACTCCTACGAGCAGTACTTC. It is translated as CAIRGAGRDSYEQYF. V is TRBV10-3 and J is TRBJ2-7; perhaps TRBD2 as D (6 bases). The V end was cut by 6 bases, the J end by 0 bases, with 15 bases between. This CDR3 spans 15 amino acids. CDR1 is ENHRY, CDR2 SYGVKD, per germline.

In its sample, this clonotype was seen many times. This chain connects TRBV28 to TRBJ2-5; D is uncertain. This CDR3 comprises 11 residues. The germline CDR1 and CDR2 sequences are MDHEN and SYDVKM. Between the trimmed V and J ends, which lost 1 base and 6 bases, there was a span of 3 bases. The CDR3 region has the DNA TGTGCCAGCAGTTTATCAAAGACCCAGTACTTC. Its protein is CASSLSKTQYF. The variable domain in full, with the rest retrieved from reference TRBV28 and TRBJ2-5, is DVKVTQSSRYLVKRTGEKVFLECVQDMDHENMFWYRQDPGLGLRLIYFSYDVKMKEKGDIPEGYSVSREKKERFSLILESASTNQTSMYLCASSLSKTQYFGPGTRLLVL.

This clonotype was seen ten or more times. This sequence joins TRBV2 and TRBJ2-5; 12 bases agree with TRBD2. The germline gives CDR1 SNHLY, CDR2 FYNNEI. The CDR3 has 15 amino acids. Trimming cost V 4 bases and J 5 bases; bases outside gene matches: 5. CDR3 coding DNA: TGTGCCAGCAGTGGACTAGCGGGAGATGGTGAGACCCAGTACTTC. Its translation is CASSGLAGDGETQYF.

This clonotype was detected a few times. A much bigger clone sits one base away, suggesting this may be a read error. The chain uses TRBV6-2 or TRBV6-3 and TRBJ2-5; D remains ambiguous. Germline lookup yields CDR1 MNHEY and CDR2 SVGEGT. The CDR3 totals 12 residues. The CDR3 loop is CASCQDQGTQYF. DNA for the CDR3: TGTGCCAGCTGTCAGGACCAAGGGACCCAGTACTTC.

The chain uses TRBV28 and TRBJ2-2; 8 bases match TRBD1. Germline CDR1 and CDR2: MDHEN and SYDVKM. CDR3 length: 16 amino acids. V was clipped by 7 bases and J by 5 bases; unmatched bases: 12. CDR3 sequence (DNA): TGTGCCAGCATCCCTTTGCGGACAGGGCGTACCGGGGAGCTGTTTTTT. Translating gives CASIPLRTGRTGELFF.

This clonotype has ten or more counts. V usage is TRBV6-5 and J usage is TRBJ2-7, with D perhaps matching TRBD2 (6 bases). The V gene's germline CDR1 is MNHEY and CDR2 SVGAGI. V was trimmed by 4 bases and J by 2 bases, leaving 12 bases between them. The CDR3 is 14 amino acids. In nucleotides, the CDR3 is TGTGCCAGCAGTTTGGCTAGCGCTACCTACGAGCAGTACTTC. It codes for CASSLASATYEQYF.

This clonotype turned up a few times. This chain joins TRBV27 and TRBJ1-5; D uncertain. Germline CDR1 MNHEY, CDR2 SMNVEV (reference sequence). CDR3 length: 16 amino acids. Trimming removed 5 bases at V and 3 bases at J, with 17 bases between. This CDR3 reads CASSPRVGSFNQPQHF. CDR3 sequence (DNA): TGTGCCAGCAGTCCCCGGGTAGGGTCATTCAATCAGCCCCAGCATTTT.

This clonotype was seen only a few times. This chain links TRBV25-1 with TRBJ1-1; D call uncertain. V shed 5 bases and J shed 1 base, with 11 bases lying between them. Germline V CDR1 and CDR2: MGHDK, SYGVNS. The CDR3 extends over 14 amino acids. The CDR3 nucleotides are TGTGCCAGCAGTTCTTGGACGGAGAACACTGAAGCTTTCTTT. It is translated as CASSSWTENTEAFF.

This clonotype was counted many times. The rearrangement joins TRBV28 to TRBJ2-7; 9 nucleotides match TRBD1. This CDR3 spans 14 amino acids. The V and J ends lost 2 bases and 3 bases, in that order; junction bases with no gene match: 2. CDR1 and CDR2 (germline): MDHEN, SYDVKM. CDR3 sequence: CASSLGGQGYEQYF. The CDR3 DNA reads as TGTGCCAGCAGTTTAGGGGGACAGGGCTACGAGCAGTACTTC.

The chain uses TRBV11-2 and TRBJ2-5, with D perhaps assigned TRBD1 or TRBD2 (5 bases each). This CDR3 is built from 17 residues. In germline, CDR1 is SGHAT, CDR2 FQNNGV. The V end was cut by 5 bases, the J end by 3 bases, with 22 bases between. CDR3 DNA: TGTGCCAGCAGCACCTCCCGGGGCGGCCCTCTGGAAGAGACCCAGTACTTC. This gives the protein CASSTSRGGPLEETQYF.

This clonotype showed up just a few times. Given a much more abundant clone one base away, this may be a read error. V is TRBV28 and J is TRBJ1-1, with TRBD1 as a possible D gene (5 bases). Trimming took 4 bases from V and 0 from J, leaving 12 bases between them. The germline V gene encodes CDR1 MDHEN and CDR2 SYDVKM. This CDR3 spans 15 amino acids. CDR3 sequence: CASSSAGRVNTEAFF. The CDR3 DNA reads TGTGCCAGCAGTTCAGCTGGCAGGGTGAACACTGAAGCTTTCTTT.

There are many counts of this clonotype. The chain combines TRBV28 with TRBJ1-5, with TRBD1 as a possible D gene (5 bases). Trimming removed 1 base from V and 5 bases from J, with 15 bases in between. The CDR3 has 16 amino acids. From germline, CDR1 is MDHEN and CDR2 SYDVKM. The CDR3 DNA follows: TGTGCCAGCAGTTTATACGGGGGAGGGAATGATCAGCCCCAGCATTTT. This encodes CASSLYGGGNDQPQHF.